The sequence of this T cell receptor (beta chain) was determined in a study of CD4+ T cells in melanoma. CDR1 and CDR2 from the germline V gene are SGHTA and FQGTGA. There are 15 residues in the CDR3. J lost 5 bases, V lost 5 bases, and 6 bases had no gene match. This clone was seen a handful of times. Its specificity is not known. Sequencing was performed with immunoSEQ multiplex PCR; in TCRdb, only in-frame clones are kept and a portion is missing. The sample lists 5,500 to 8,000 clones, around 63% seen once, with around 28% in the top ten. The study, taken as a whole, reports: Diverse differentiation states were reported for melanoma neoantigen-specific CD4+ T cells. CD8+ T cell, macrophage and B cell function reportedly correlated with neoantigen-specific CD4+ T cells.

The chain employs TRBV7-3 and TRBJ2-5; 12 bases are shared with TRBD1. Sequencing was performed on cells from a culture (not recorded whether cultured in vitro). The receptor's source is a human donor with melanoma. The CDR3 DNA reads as TGTGCCAGCAGCACTGGGACAGGGGGCAGGGAGACCCAGTACTTC. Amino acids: CASSTGTGGRETQYF.